A single sample gave rise to the 27 T cell receptor beta chains below, sequenced in a study of blood T cell repertoires in COVID-19. Profiling relied on immunoSEQ multiplex PCR, and the TCRdb table lists in-frame clones only, not all of them. The data show more than 250,000 clones, with around nine tenths seen just once and 5.5% to 6% held by the top ten. Specimen: PBMCs or T cells enriched from blood (not recorded which). The receptors shown here come from a woman aged 25 to 39 who had recovered from COVID-19.

J is TRBJ1-2 and V is TRBV4-1; TRBD1 might be the D (6 bases). CDR1 is MGHRA, CDR2 YSYEKL, per germline. Trimming stripped 3 bases from V and 8 bases from J, with 10 bases between. The CDR3 loop spans 12 amino acids. The CDR3 sequence: CASSQDRRGYTF. DNA of the CDR3: TGCGCCAGCAGCCAGGACAGAAGGGGCTACACCTTC.

In nucleotides, the CDR3 is TGTGCCAGTAGTACCCACAATGGCTACACCTTC. Amino acids: CASSTHNGYTF. The chain recombines TRBV19 with TRBJ1-2; no reliable D call. The V end was cut by 4 bases, the J end by 6 bases, with 6 bases between. From germline, CDR1 is LNHDA and CDR2 SQIVND (reference sequence). This CDR3 spans 11 amino acids.

This clone was observed once. V is TRBV28 and J is TRBJ1-3; TRBD1 is a possible D gene (5 bases). The V and J ends lost 8 bases and 9 bases respectively, with 17 bases between them. This CDR3 has 13 residues. Germline V gives CDR1 MDHEN, CDR2 SYDVKM. The CDR3 DNA reads as TGTGCCAGCTCGCCAGGGCCTAGGAGCACCATATATTTT. Protein: CASSPGPRSTIYF.

The chain combines TRBV19 with TRBJ2-1; TRBD2 agrees at 11 bases. Germline values: CDR1 LNHDA, CDR2 SQIVND (reference sequence). After removal of 7 bases from V and 12 bases from J, the junction contained 14 bases not matched to a gene. The CDR3 totals 15 residues. Here the CDR3 DNA reads TGTGCCAGTATCGAGACTAGCGGGGCGCCTGGAGGGCAGTTCTTC. This translates into CASIETSGAPGGQFF.

The chain carries TRBV29-1 and TRBJ1-1, with a weak D call TRBD1 (5 bases). V lost 8 bases to trimming and J lost 4 bases, with 11 bases between them. CDR1 is SQVTM, CDR2 ANQGSEA, per germline. CDR3 length: 11 amino acids. The CDR3 loop reads CSPGGGTEAFF. CDR3 in DNA: TGCAGCCCGGGGGGAGGCACTGAAGCTTTCTTT. The full variable domain, its missing parts supplied by reference TRBV29-1 and TRBJ1-1, is SAVISQKPSRDICQRGTSLTIQCQVDSQVTMMFWYRQQPGQSLTLIATANQGSEATYESGFVIDKFPISRPNLTFSTLTVSNMSPEDSSIYLCSPGGGTEAFFGQGTRLTVV.

This chain connects TRBV29-1 to TRBJ1-2; a weak D match, TRBD1 (5 bases). Per germline, CDR1 SQVTM and CDR2 ANQGSEA. Trimming took off 6 bases at V and 8 bases at J, with 13 bases between the two ends. This CDR3 has 11 amino acids. The CDR3, as DNA: TGCAGCGTCGACGGGGGGGGAGGCTACACCTTC. Its translation: CSVDGGGGYTF. Using reference TRBV29-1 and TRBJ1-2 for the parts outside the CDR3, the full variable domain is SAVISQKPSRDICQRGTSLTIQCQVDSQVTMMFWYRQQPGQSLTLIATANQGSEATYESGFVIDKFPISRPNLTFSTLTVSNMSPEDSSIYLCSVDGGGGYTFGSGTRLTVV.

The gene calls are TRBV10-3 and TRBJ1-3; D is ambiguous. V was pared by 5 bases and J by 0 bases, with 8 bases between. The CDR3 has 14 residues. Germline values: CDR1 ENHRY, CDR2 SYGVKD. The CDR3 nucleotides are TGTGCCATCAGTTCCGGGAGCTCTGGAAACACCATATATTTT. As protein: CAISSGSSGNTIYF.

J is TRBJ1-1 and V is TRBV6-6; no clear D gene. The germline V gene encodes CDR1 MNHNY and CDR2 SVGAGI (reference sequence). Trimming pared 1 base from V and 8 bases from J, leaving 11 bases between. The length of the CDR3 is 13 residues. CDR3 DNA sequence: TGTGCCAGCAGTTACTGGGGAGTCCCCGAAGCTTTCTTT. Translation: CASSYWGVPEAFF.

This sequence joins TRBV6-1 and TRBJ2-7; 9 nucleotides align to TRBD1. Germline V gives CDR1 MNHNS, CDR2 SASEGT. V trimming: 1 base; J trimming: 3 bases; junction bases outside the gene matches: 1. The CDR3 contains 14 residues. The CDR3 loop is CASSEVGQGYEQYF. The CDR3 DNA reads as TGTGCCAGCAGTGAAGTGGGACAGGGCTACGAGCAGTACTTC.

The table lists this clone with a count of one. The chain is built from TRBV7-6 and TRBJ2-7; 11 bases match TRBD1. The trim removed 5 bases at V and 2 bases at J, leaving 5 bases unmatched. From germline, CDR1 is SGHVS and CDR2 FNYEAQ. The CDR3 loop spans 15 amino acids. For the CDR3, the DNA is TGTGCCAGCAGCCTAGGGACAGGGGGAGCCTACGAGCAGTACTTC. Residues: CASSLGTGGAYEQYF.

The chain recombines TRBV5-1 with TRBJ2-7; 7 nucleotides agree with TRBD1. Germline assignment: CDR1 SGHRS and CDR2 YFSETQ. This CDR3 spans 16 amino acids. Trimming cost V 2 bases and J 2 bases; bases outside gene matches: 10. The CDR3 sequence is CASSFGQTGVPYEQYF. The CDR3, as DNA: TGCGCCAGCAGCTTTGGTCAAACAGGGGTACCCTACGAGCAGTACTTC.

This clone was seen only once. The chain has TRBV30 and TRBJ1-5; 9 bases fit TRBD1. J lost 5 bases, V lost 1 base, and 12 bases had no gene match. The CDR3 loop spans 17 amino acids. CDR1 and CDR2 (germline): GTSNPN, SVGIG (reference sequence). The CDR3 DNA follows: TGTGCCTGGAGTGCCCCATGGACAGGGGCATCGGATCAGCCCCAGCATTTT. Its protein is CAWSAPWTGASDQPQHF.

V gene TRBV5-6 combines with J gene TRBJ1-1, with 12 positions matching TRBD1. Trimming removed 4 bases from V and 5 bases from J; junction bases left unmatched: 9. The CDR3 is 16 residues long. Germline CDR1 SGHDT, CDR2 YYEEEE. The CDR3 sequence: CASSGYRDRGQTEAFF. Written as DNA, the CDR3 is TGTGCCAGCAGCGGATACCGGGACAGGGGGCAGACTGAAGCTTTCTTT.

For the CDR3, the DNA is TGTGCCAGCAGCTTGGGGGGAACGAATAATTCACCCCTCCACTTT. Translating gives CASSLGGTNNSPLHF. This chain joins TRBV11-1 and TRBJ1-6, with D perhaps matching TRBD1 (5 bases). The CDR3 has 15 amino acids. Germline CDR1 and CDR2: SGHAT and FQDESV (reference sequence). V was shortened by 3 bases and J by 5 bases, with 11 bases between the two germline ends.

V usage is TRBV19 and J usage is TRBJ1-1; maybe TRBD1 (5 bases). The V gene's germline CDR1 is LNHDA and CDR2 SQIVND (reference sequence). CDR3 length: 15 amino acids. V lost 1 base to trimming and J lost 6 bases, with 15 bases between them. The CDR3 DNA sequence: TGTGCCAGTAGTATAGGGGGCCGGGGAGGACCTGAAGCTTTCTTT. Its protein product is CASSIGGRGGPEAFF.

CDR3 coding DNA: TGCGCCAGCAGCCAGGAGGGGACGGGGGGCTCGGGCAATCAGCCCCAGCATTTT. The encoded protein is CASSQEGTGGSGNQPQHF. This chain connects TRBV4-1 to TRBJ1-5; perhaps TRBD1 as D (6 bases). This CDR3 is built from 18 residues. With 3 bases removed from V and 2 bases from J, the gap between germline ends came to 20 bases. In germline, CDR1 is MGHRA, CDR2 YSYEKL.

This chain links TRBV2 with TRBJ2-7; a possible D gene is TRBD2 (6 bases). Per the germline V gene, CDR1 is SNHLY and CDR2 is FYNNEI. Trimming shortened V by 1 base and J by 0 bases, and 10 bases separated the two germline ends. The CDR3 is made up of 15 amino acids. The CDR3, as DNA: TGTGCCAGCAGTGAAGAGAATAGCGGCTCCTACGAGCAGTACTTC. Protein sequence: CASSEENSGSYEQYF.

This CDR3 is CASSPLYRNTEAFF. The CDR3 DNA is TGTGCCAGCAGCCCCCTTTACAGGAACACTGAAGCTTTCTTT. This sequence joins TRBV3-1 (or the pseudogene TRBV3-2) and TRBJ1-1; no reliable D call. The CDR3 totals 14 residues. Germline V gives CDR1 LGHDT, CDR2 YNNKEL (reference sequence). V was shortened by 4 bases and J by 1 base, with 10 bases between the two germline ends.

This clone was seen just once. In DNA, the CDR3 is TGTGCCAGCAATTCACAGGGGAACACTGAAGCTTTCTTT. Its translation is CASNSQGNTEAFF. This sequence joins TRBV6-6 and TRBJ1-1, with D possibly matching TRBD1 (6 bases). This CDR3 has 13 amino acids. In germline, CDR1 is MNHNY, CDR2 SVGAGI (reference sequence). V was cut by 7 bases and J by 1 base, with 10 bases left in between.

This chain uses TRBV19 with TRBJ1-3; D unclear. In germline, CDR1 is LNHDA, CDR2 SQIVND (reference sequence). The ends were cut back, 5 bases at V and 4 bases at J, with 12 bases in the middle. The CDR3 is 14 residues long. CDR3 DNA sequence: TGTGCCAGTAGTCACGGGATGGAGGGAAACACCATATATTTT. It yields the protein CASSHGMEGNTIYF.

CDR3 nucleotide sequence: TGTGCCAGTAGTATGGAACGGGGGGCAACTAATGAAAAACTGTTTTTT. It codes for CASSMERGATNEKLFF. The rearrangement uses TRBV19 and TRBJ1-4; D may be TRBD1 (5 bases). The V gene lost 3 bases and the J gene lost 0 bases, with 11 bases spanning the gap. CDR1 is LNHDA and CDR2 is SQIVND in the germline V gene (reference sequence). The CDR3 extends over 16 amino acids.

The chain uses TRBV29-1 and TRBJ1-2; a possible D gene is TRBD1 (6 bases). The CDR3 has 15 amino acids. V was trimmed by 6 bases and J by 8 bases, leaving 25 bases between them. Germline V lookup: CDR1 SQVTM, CDR2 ANQGSEA. The DNA for the CDR3 is TGCAGCGTATCGGGGGGGGCAGCCCAGGGGCTGGGCTACACCTTC. The encoded protein is CSVSGGAAQGLGYTF.

CDR3: CAPRDRGLGYTF. The CDR3 nucleotides are TGTGCCCCCCGGGACAGGGGCCTAGGCTACACCTTC. The chain combines TRBV30 with TRBJ1-2; TRBD1 aligns across 10 bases. The V gene end was trimmed by 8 bases and the J gene end by 8 bases; junction bases not matched to a gene: 8. The germline V gene encodes CDR1 GTSNPN and CDR2 SVGIG (reference sequence). This CDR3 is 12 amino acids long.

The chain combines TRBV18 with TRBJ2-5; the match to TRBD1 covers 7 bases. Germline values: CDR1 KGHSH, CDR2 LQKENI. The CDR3 is made up of 14 amino acids. J was trimmed by 5 bases and V by 3 bases; bases with no gene match: 6. CDR3 in amino acids: CASSPLTGWETQYF. CDR3 in DNA: TGTGCCAGCTCACCCTTGACAGGGTGGGAGACCCAGTACTTC.

This clone was detected a few times. This chain links TRBV3-1 (or the pseudogene TRBV3-2) with TRBJ1-1, with D maybe TRBD1 (5 bases). V was clipped by 3 bases and J by 3 bases, with 11 bases between them. This CDR3 spans 14 amino acids. Germline V gene data show CDR1 as LGHDT and CDR2 as YNNKEL (reference sequence). In DNA form, the CDR3 reads TGTGCCAGCAGCCACGTGGAGGGGTACACTGAAGCTTTCTTT. Its translation is CASSHVEGYTEAFF.

The CDR3 sequence: CASSPQSTDQPQHF. Written as DNA, the CDR3 is TGTGCCAGTAGTCCTCAGTCGACAGATCAGCCCCAGCATTTT. V gene TRBV19 combines with J gene TRBJ1-5, with D maybe TRBD1 (5 bases). Germline lookup yields CDR1 LNHDA and CDR2 SQIVND (reference sequence). The CDR3 consists of 14 residues. Trimming left V 5 bases short and J 5 bases short, with 13 bases between.

The chain joins TRBV7-2 to TRBJ1-5, with TRBD1 as a possible D gene (6 bases). CDR1 is SGHTA and CDR2 is FQGNSA in the germline V gene. Trimming took off 5 bases at V and 0 bases at J, with 17 bases between the two ends. This CDR3 is built from 17 residues. DNA for the CDR3: TGTGCCAGCAGCATGGGGGCTTGGGGCTATAGCAATCAGCCCCAGCATTTT. Its translation: CASSMGAWGYSNQPQHF.